This T cell receptor (beta chain) was recorded in a study of early T cells in non-severe SARS-CoV-2 infection. Study-wide context: Unsorted whole-blood RNA was sequenced in bulk, leaving chains unpaired.

TCRdb independently ran MiXCR on the 5' RACE reads; one entry per CDR3 protein. The sample includes around 52,000 distinct CDR3 sequences, around 12% of them seen just once. The CDR3 totals 12 residues. V was cut by 7 bases and J by 3 bases, with 9 bases left in between. CDR1 and CDR2 from the germline V gene are MNHNY and SVGAGI (reference sequence). Findings and limits, study-wide: Anti-spike CD8 responses were favored in VDJdb matching, and private and CD4 specificities were missed.

This clonotype came up many times. Its cognate antigen is unknown. The sequenced sample consisted of whole blood. The V gene is TRBV6-6, the J gene TRBJ1-1; D gene unclear. The origin of this receptor is an adult who was a healthcare worker with PCR-confirmed SARS-CoV-2 infection or an uninfected control (not recorded which). The CDR3 sequence is CASNPVHTEAFF. The DNA of the CDR3 is TGTGCCAGCAACCCCGTACACACTGAAGCTTTCTTT.